This TCR beta chain was sequenced in a study of cytomegalovirus exposure and HLA in healthy donors. The CDR3 totals 15 residues. Looked up from germline, CDR1 is MNHEY and CDR2 is SVGAGI. Trimming took 8 bases from V and 4 from J, leaving 20 bases between them. In the PCR, 60 Vbeta and 13 Jbeta primers were used. TCRdb's copy holds only in-frame clones and misses some; the assay was immunoSEQ multiplex PCR. Of 65,000 or so clones listed, 62% were seen once; the top ten hold approximately 2.8%. Study-wide results and caveats: Presence/absence analyses took donor sequencing depth as roughly uniform. Data from an earlier analysis indicated that most TCR beta V segments were productive either about 90% or about 30% of the time. The study put 150 to 200 TCR beta chains on its list as cytomegalovirus-associated.

This clone was counted only a few times. No antigen is known for it. The sequenced material came from PBMCs. The chain couples TRBV6-5 to TRBJ1-1; weak D call: TRBD1 (5 bases). This TCR derives from a man aged 30 to 45 in good health and CMV-seronegative. As DNA, the CDR3 is TGTGCCAGCTCAACGGTGGGGCGGGGTAGCACTGAAGCTTTCTTT. Amino acid sequence: CASSTVGRGSTEAFF.